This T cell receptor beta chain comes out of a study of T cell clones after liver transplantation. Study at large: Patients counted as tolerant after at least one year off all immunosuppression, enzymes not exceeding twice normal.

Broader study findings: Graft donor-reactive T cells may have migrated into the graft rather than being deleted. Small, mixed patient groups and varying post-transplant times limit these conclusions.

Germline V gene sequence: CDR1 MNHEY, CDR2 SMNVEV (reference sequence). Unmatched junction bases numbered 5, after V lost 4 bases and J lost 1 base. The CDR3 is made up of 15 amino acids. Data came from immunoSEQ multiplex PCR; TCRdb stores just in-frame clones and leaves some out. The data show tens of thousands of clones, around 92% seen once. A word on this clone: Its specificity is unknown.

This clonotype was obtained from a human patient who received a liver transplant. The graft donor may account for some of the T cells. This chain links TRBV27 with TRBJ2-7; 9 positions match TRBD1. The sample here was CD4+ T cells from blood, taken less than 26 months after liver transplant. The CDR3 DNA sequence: TGTGCCAGCAGTTCTTACAGGGGGCGTTCCTACGAGCAGTACTTC. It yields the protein CASSSYRGRSYEQYF.